This T cell receptor beta chain was recovered during a study of STAT5B mutations in CD4+ large granular lymphocyte leukemia. The ends lost 5 bases at V and 5 bases at J; junction bases unmatched: 12. The CDR3 runs to 15 residues. Germline-derived CDR1 and CDR2 are SGHRS and YFSETQ. A note on this clone: The antigen remains unidentified.

Profiling relied on immunoSEQ multiplex PCR, and the TCRdb table lists in-frame clones only, not all of them. This table has under 35,000 clones, around two thirds appearing once. Overall study results and limits: Without HLA matching, higher CD4+ than CD8+ T-LGLL clonality could reflect small sample size. Patient CD4-sorted repertoires stayed more clonal than healthy ones after leukemic-clone removal. Less than 30% of private leukemic clonotypes occurred rarely in other patients' non-leukemic repertoires. 8/27 top patient clones versus 2/35 control clones were TRBV06-family.

Material: CD4+ T cells from blood buffy coats. This receptor was taken from a human donor in good health. The V call is TRBV5-1, the J call TRBJ1-2, with 7 positions matching TRBD1. Here the CDR3 DNA reads TGCGCCAGCAGAACGGAGGGGGGACAGATGTATGGCTACACCTTC. Translation gives CASRTEGGQMYGYTF.